This T cell receptor beta chain derives from a study of blood T cell repertoires in COVID-19. Study-wide context: The study drew acute and convalescent COVID-19 samples from the United States, Italy and Spain. In each case, the material was cDNA or gDNA derived from T cells, B-cell-depleted T cells, or PBMCs.

As originally analysed: Nucleated cell counts were estimated from reference gene primer amplification. The assay was immunoSEQ multiplex PCR, and TCRdb's table has in-frame clones only and misses some. D and trimming were read from the DNA, whereas the V and J calls and clone size are those reported in that table. The profile shows over 150,000 clones, roughly 88% of them singletons. This CDR3 region has 18 residues. J lost 0 bases, V lost 2 bases, and 8 bases had no gene match. The germline V gene has CDR1 MDHEN and CDR2 SYDVKM. The source material was peripheral blood. The chain is built from TRBV28 and TRBJ2-1; 9 nucleotides align to TRBD2. The TCR sequence derives from a human donor in a cohort sampled during active COVID-19. CDR3 residues: CASSLSLAGPSSYNEQFF. The DNA of the CDR3 is TGTGCCAGCAGTTTAAGCCTAGCGGGGCCAAGCTCCTACAATGAGCAGTTCTTC.